This TCR beta chain was identified during a study of blood T cells in healthy people across ages. A second PCR, run for roughly 7 to 12 cycles, used a sample-barcoded 5' primer plus a J-beta primer mix. TCRdb re-analysed the 5' RACE reads in MiXCR, keeping a single row per CDR3 protein. The sample lists approximately 1,000,000 distinct CDR3 sequences, roughly 45% occurring once. Study-wide points: Unknown donor CMV status possibly confounded expanded clonotype changes. Diversity of TCR beta per million T cells declined in a roughly linear way with age.

In regard to this clonotype: The antigen remains undetermined.

Deletions cut 5 bases from V and 9 bases from J, with 22 bases between. CDR3 length equals 15 residues. The germline CDR1 and CDR2 sequences are SEHNR and FQNEAQ (reference sequence). The origin of this receptor is a woman aged 60-75 years in good health. The sequenced sample was blood. The chain employs TRBV7-9 and TRBJ2-5, with TRBD1 as a possible D gene (6 bases). CDR3 nucleotide sequence: TGTGCCAGCAGCCAAAGGGGTAGCGACGCAGGGGCCCAGTACTTC. Protein sequence: CASSQRGSDAGAQYF.